The TCR beta chain described here comes from a study of regulatory T cells in long-lasting Graves disease. Time point meaning: persistent/refractory GD, antithyroid drugs over 5 years with positive TRAb. PBMCs were the source of the RNA used for TCR sequencing. Each of the patients was recruited from an endocrinology department situated in Xi'an, China. A roughly 10-milliliter sample of peripheral blood was drawn into EDTA tubes. CDR3 size: 13 residues. V was trimmed by 3 bases and J by 5 bases, leaving 9 bases between them. Germline-derived CDR1 and CDR2 are KGHSH and LQKENI. Library construction for TCR beta used iRepertoire HTBI primers and Arm-PCR of CDR3 regions. TCRdb re-called the multiplex PCR reads through MiXCR, storing one row per CDR3 protein. The table has 350,000 to 450,000 distinct CDR3 sequences, roughly 23% seen once.

The material was peripheral blood mononuclear cells (PBMCs), obtained when the disease was refractory, from a patient treated with antithyroid drugs. The rearrangement uses TRBV18 and TRBJ2-3; either TRBD1 or TRBD2 may fit D (5 bases each). The receptor comes from a female donor with Graves disease. The CDR3 region is CASSPGVKDTQYF. CDR3 bases: TGTGCCAGCTCACCGGGGGTGAAAGATACGCAGTATTTT.